Only one count was recorded for the clone carrying this T cell receptor beta chain. Its antigen is not known. The data derive from a study of siplizumab effects on memory and regulatory T cells. It was 85,000 to 100,000 TCR templates that were assayed per sample. The data were produced by immunoSEQ multiplex PCR, yet TCRdb's version contains in-frame clones alone and is incomplete. The data contain tens of thousands of clones, about 96% of them singletons. Whole-study findings and limits: Under siplizumab, alloreactive sequences traced to unstimulated CD4+ memory cells were significantly reduced. The authors did not confirm suppressive function in proliferating Tregs from siplizumab cultures.

The length of the CDR3 is 12 residues. V lost 1 base to trimming and J lost 6 bases, with 6 bases between them. The germline gives CDR1 SEHNR, CDR2 FQNEAQ (reference sequence). This sequence originates from a human donor in good health. V and J are TRBV7-9 and TRBJ1-1, with D unclear. The sample taken for sequencing was naive CD8+ T cells sorted from blood. The CDR3 is CASSLGDAEAFF. The CDR3 coding sequence is TGTGCCAGCAGCTTAGGAGACGCTGAAGCTTTCTTT.